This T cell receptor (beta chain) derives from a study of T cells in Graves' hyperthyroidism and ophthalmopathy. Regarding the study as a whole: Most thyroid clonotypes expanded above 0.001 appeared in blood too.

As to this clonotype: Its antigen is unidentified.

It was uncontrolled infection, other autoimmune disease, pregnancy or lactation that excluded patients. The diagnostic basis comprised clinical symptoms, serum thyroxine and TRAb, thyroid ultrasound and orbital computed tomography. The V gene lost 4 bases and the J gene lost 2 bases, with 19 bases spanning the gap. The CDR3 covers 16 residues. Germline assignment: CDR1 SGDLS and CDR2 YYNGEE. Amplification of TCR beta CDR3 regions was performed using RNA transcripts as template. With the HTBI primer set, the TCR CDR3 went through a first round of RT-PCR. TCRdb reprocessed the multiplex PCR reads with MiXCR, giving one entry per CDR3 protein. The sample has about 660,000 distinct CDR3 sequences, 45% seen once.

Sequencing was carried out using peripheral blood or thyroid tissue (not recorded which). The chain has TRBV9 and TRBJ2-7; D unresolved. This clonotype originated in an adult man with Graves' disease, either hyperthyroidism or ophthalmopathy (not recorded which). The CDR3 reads CASSHGSDVGAYEQYF. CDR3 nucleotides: TGTGCCAGCAGCCACGGAAGTGATGTTGGGGCCTACGAGCAGTACTTC. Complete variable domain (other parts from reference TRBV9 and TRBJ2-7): DSGVTQTPKHLITATGQRVTLRCSPRSGDLSVYWYQQSLDQGLQFLIQYYNGEERAKGNILERFSAQQFPDLHSELNLSSLELGDSALYFCASSHGSDVGAYEQYFGPGTRLTVT.